This T cell receptor (beta chain) stems from a study of blood T cell repertoires in COVID-19. This clone was counted many times. The CDR3 has 14 amino acids. V was shortened by 5 bases and J by 6 bases, with 17 bases between the two germline ends. Germline-derived CDR1 and CDR2 are MNHEY and SMNVEV (reference sequence). Per the authors' pipeline: For nucleated cells, counts were estimated from reference gene primer amplification. Sequencing was performed with immunoSEQ multiplex PCR; in TCRdb, only in-frame clones are kept and a portion is missing. V, J and clone size derive from that table, while D and trimming were established from the DNA sequence. The sample yields 300,000 to 400,000 clones, about 90% seen once.

This chain connects TRBV27 to TRBJ2-7, with a weak D call TRBD2 (6 bases). The sequenced material came from peripheral blood. The receptor was derived from a woman aged 25 to 39 with COVID-19, enrolled during active disease. The CDR3 sequence: CASSPRDWFGEQYF. In nucleotides, the CDR3 is TGTGCCAGCAGTCCCCGGGACTGGTTTGGCGAGCAGTACTTC.